A selection of T cell receptor beta chains follows, all from one sample in a study of early stage breast cancer tumors. Only in-frame clones appear in the TCRdb table, and some are missing; sequencing was by immunoSEQ multiplex PCR. The sample yields 50,000 to 65,000 clones, 80% to 95% seen once. The sample comprised blood. These receptors came from a person between 65 and 80 years old with breast cancer. Each CDR3 is given with its conserved first and last residue. The order of the fields is clone size, CDR3 length, V gene, J gene, CDR3 protein. A row's size may be missing; if present it is once, few, many or a size class.

>.|14|TRBV6-5|TRBJ2-6
CASSYSIGANVLTF
>.|13|TRBV28|TRBJ2-7
CASSLLSPYEQYF
>.|15|TRBV6-4|TRBJ2-2
CASSRTRPRTGELFF
>.|14|TRBV28|TRBJ1-6
CASSSGQGDSPLHF
>.|12|TRBV11-2|TRBJ2-7
CASTPAGLEQYF
>.|18|TRBV7-8|TRBJ2-2
CASSLEGLAGDHTGELFF
>.|13|TRBV2|TRBJ1-1
CASSDGRRKEAFF
>.|13|TRBV18|TRBJ1-4
CASSGPDNEKLFF
>.|15|TRBV10-3|TRBJ2-1
CAISPTGTGRNEQFF
>.|14|TRBV19|TRBJ2-1
CASSIAGGHNEQFF
>few|15|TRBV18|TRBJ2-7
CASSPNPGTGYEQYF
>.|16|TRBV18|TRBJ1-1
CASSPLQGQSNTEAFF
>.|15|TRBV9|TRBJ2-3
CASSAPKTSTDTQYF
>.|15|TRBV6-6|TRBJ1-2
CASMRQGAANYGYTF
>.|18|TRBV5-1|TRBJ2-1
CASSLVASGRHWGNEQFF
>few|11|TRBV20-1|TRBJ2-5
CSASLEGTQYF
>.|14|TRBV5-6|TRBJ2-7
CASSLGRGSYEQYF
>.|12|TRBV29-1|TRBJ1-2
CSVGQGIYGYTF
>once|13|TRBV7-6|TRBJ2-3
CASSLGLSYTQYF
>.|14|TRBV7-2|TRBJ2-7
CASSPPSGSYEQYF
>.|19|TRBV19|TRBJ2-3
CASSKNFGTSGSSTDTQYF
>once|16|TRBV19|TRBJ1-1
CASGTGQGRMNTEAFF
>.|15|TRBV29-1|TRBJ2-2
CSAGTSGSNTGELFF
>.|14|TRBV29-1|TRBJ1-2
CSVDGTGGGNGYTF
>.|15|TRBV30|TRBJ1-5
CAWARDSLRGQPQHF
>.|13|TRBV6-4|TRBJ2-5
CASSPGLAETQYF
>.|14|TRBV29-1|TRBJ2-7
CSVSGTDDLYEQYF
>.|14|TRBV28|TRBJ1-2
CASRPSGRASGYTF
>.|13|TRBV6-6|TRBJ1-1
CASRQGAGTEAFF
>.|14|TRBV19|TRBJ2-3
CASKSGGEGDTQYF